These T cell receptor beta chains were read from a single sample in a study of blood T cell repertoires in COVID-19. Assay: immunoSEQ multiplex PCR; the TCRdb copy retains only in-frame clones and omits some. In the table there are around 300,000 clones, about nine tenths of which are singletons. The sample was peripheral blood. The source is a man aged 45 to 65 with acute or convalescent COVID-19. CDR3s leave out the opening cysteine and the closing phenylalanine or tryptophan. Each record gives: J gene, V gene, CDR3 protein.

TRBJ1-2	TRBV10-3	AISGQNYGYT
TRBJ1-1	TRBV6-1	ASSDRQWAF
TRBJ2-7	TRBV19	ASRLGQGGEQY
TRBJ1-2	TRBV3-1/TRBV3-2	ASSQVEAAYGYT
TRBJ2-5	TRBV27	ASSPGLALYQETQY
TRBJ2-1	TRBV9	ASSVGPSGVNEQF
TRBJ1-5	TRBV6-5	ASTDLLQLAQH
TRBJ1-2	TRBV11-3	ASSTGGGRYT
TRBJ1-1	TRBV18	ASSTGNTEAF
TRBJ1-2	TRBV10-3	AISESRGQIGYT
TRBJ1-1	TRBV3-1/TRBV3-2	ASSHGGNTEAF
TRBJ1-2	TRBV5-1	ASRPDRGQKGYT
TRBJ2-5	TRBV7-3	ASSNSGETQY
TRBJ1-2	TRBV6-5	ASKKAAGASGYT
TRBJ2-2	TRBV11-3	ASSRSGTGLTGELF
TRBJ2-3	TRBV7-9	ASSLGTSGGTDTQY
TRBJ1-1	TRBV3-1/TRBV3-2	ASSQARQNTEAF
TRBJ1-3	TRBV5-1	ASSLGRGSGNTIY
TRBJ1-3	TRBV5-1	ASSSLHGGQGAAGNTIY
TRBJ1-1	TRBV25-1	ASSDSDRLGEAF
TRBJ2-4	TRBV5-1	ASSPLQGADIQY
TRBJ1-6	TRBV7-2	ASSLWSVNSPLH
TRBJ2-7	TRBV7-9	ASSSTFGGNSYEQY
TRBJ1-2	TRBV27	ASRPPGQRLRGGYT
TRBJ1-2	TRBV3-1/TRBV3-2	ASSPGLRYGYT
TRBJ1-2	TRBV7-2	ASSLGGQGVYGYT
TRBJ2-5	TRBV27	ASSSQFGETQY
TRBJ1-6	TRBV3-1/TRBV3-2	ASSQGNSPLH
TRBJ1-5	TRBV5-1	ASSLAGMINQPQH
TRBJ2-3	TRBV7-9	ASSFLSTDTQY
TRBJ1-1	TRBV5-1	ASSLQDGNTEAF
TRBJ2-7	TRBV5-1	ASKVGKVDEQY
TRBJ2-2	TRBV30	AWSVFRASGGNTGELF
TRBJ2-7	TRBV5-4	ASSLRGRSYEQY
TRBJ1-2	TRBV30	AWRPQGVGGYT
TRBJ2-3	TRBV25-1	ASSEGGSDTDTQY
TRBJ2-1	TRBV10-3	AIAPGQGVNEQF